This T cell receptor beta chain comes out of a study of shared clonotypes between healthy human individuals. Study summary: The people who gave samples were a couple of women and a few men aged 18 to 49. CD4 naive and memory got three plates each, CD8 naive two, CD8 memory one. Findings and caveats of the study: Deeper or shallower sequencing was expected to change how clonotypes are shared among donors.

Concerning this clone itself: Its cognate antigen is unknown.

This table comes from immunoSEQ multiplex PCR, and its TCRdb copy is limited to in-frame clones, with some not included. The sample has 2 million or so clones, 85% to 95% seen once; the top ten hold roughly 0.13%. This clonotype was obtained from a man aged 18 to 30 in good health. The sample consisted of naive CD4+ T cells sorted from blood. Documented subset: CD45RA+ positively selected.

CDR3 sequence: CASSLLDGRSAYEQYF. CDR3 nucleotide sequence: TGCGCCAGCAGCTTGCTTGATGGCAGGTCAGCTTACGAGCAGTACTTC. The chain has TRBV5-1 and TRBJ2-7, with D unclear. Germline V gene lookup returns CDR1 SGHRS and CDR2 YFSETQ. This CDR3 spans 16 amino acids. Trimming pared 1 base from V and 4 bases from J, leaving 18 bases between.